The entry that follows covers one T cell receptor (beta chain) sequence. The data were obtained in a study of human T cells and chemical hapten exposure. At the level of the study: 2% DPC was applied to roughly 2 cm by roughly 2 cm of upper inner arm skin for sensitization. Patients additionally received therapeutic doses of diphenylcyclopropenone on the scalp once a week, and this continued throughout the roughly 25-week study. Each patch test put 0.01% DPC on the upper back, and results were read at 6 days.

Per the original methods: TCRs per sample had a median of approximately 88,000 and ranged from about 20,000 to 750,000. From the RACE reads, TCRdb called clonotypes with MiXCR, one entry per CDR3 protein. The V and J calls follow TCRdb's processing rather than the paper's. The table has roughly 100,000 distinct CDR3 sequences, roughly a third seen once. The CDR3 has 12 amino acids. Per the germline V gene, CDR1 is SNHLY and CDR2 is FYNNEI. V was clipped by 5 bases and J by 2 bases, with 7 bases between them. Time point here: patch test 3, about 24 weeks after DPC sensitization. Sample treatment: therapeutic diphenylcyclopropenone sensitization with weekly scalp DPC.

This sequence joins TRBV2 and TRBJ2-7; D is uncertain. This TCR came from a man aged 40-50 years with alopecia areata. Some clones in this sample may be carry-over from other donors' samples. The sequenced sample was whole blood, obtained in connection with sensitization to the hapten diphenylcyclopropenone (DPC). The CDR3 DNA reads TGTGCCAGCAGTCCGGATCCCTACGAGCAGTACTTC. As protein: CASSPDPYEQYF.